These 22 T cell receptor beta chains came from one sample sequenced in a study of T cell responses to AZD1222 COVID-19 vaccine. Libraries were prepared by immunoSEQ multiplex PCR; TCRdb keeps only in-frame clonotypes and omits some of them. The sample contains about 94,000 clones, roughly 85% of which appear only once. Sequencing was performed on peripheral blood, taken 28 days after the second AZD1222 dose. The receptors were sampled from an adult who received the AZD1222 COVID-19 vaccine.

Here the CDR3 reads CASSPYSGGASNTQYF. The CDR3 coding sequence is TGTGCCAGCAGCCCCTATAGCGGGGGGGCCTCAAATACGCAGTATTTT. The chain joins TRBV7-2 to TRBJ2-3; 11 bases fit TRBD2. This CDR3 is built from 16 residues. Trimming cost V 5 bases and J 7 bases; bases outside gene matches: 11. CDR1 is SGHTA, CDR2 FQGNSA, per germline.

A few counts support this clone. The CDR3, as DNA: TGTGCCAGTAGTATCCTGGGCTCTAACACCGGGGAGCTGTTTTTT. This encodes CASSILGSNTGELFF. V and J are TRBV19 and TRBJ2-2, with no clear D. V lost 3 bases and J 2 bases, leaving 10 bases between the germline ends. The CDR3 has 15 amino acids. Germline V lookup: CDR1 LNHDA, CDR2 SQIVND (reference sequence).

The chain recombines TRBV7-9 with TRBJ1-3, with TRBD1 identical over 8 bases. Germline V CDR1 and CDR2: SEHNR, FQNEAQ (reference sequence). The CDR3 sequence is 16 residues long. V lost 5 bases and J lost 4; bases outside the gene matches: 10. In DNA, the CDR3 is TGTGCCAGCAGCGTCGGACAGGGATCCTCCGGAAACACCATATATTTT. This codes for CASSVGQGSSGNTIYF.

The chain combines TRBV12-5 with TRBJ2-1; D might be TRBD2 (6 bases). Germline values: CDR1 LGHNT, CDR2 FRNRAP. Between the trimmed V and J ends, which lost 7 bases and 7 bases, there was a span of 20 bases. The CDR3 covers 15 residues. CDR3 residues: CASAITEGVRNEQFF. CDR3 nucleotides: TGTGCTAGTGCCATCACGGAGGGAGTTCGGAATGAGCAGTTCTTC.

The genes are TRBV2 and TRBJ1-6, with TRBD1 matching over 9 bases. This CDR3 region has 12 residues. The germline gives CDR1 SNHLY, CDR2 FYNNEI. J lost 11 bases, V lost 6 bases, and 2 bases had no gene match. The CDR3: CASRGTGTPLHF. The CDR3 nucleotides read TGTGCCAGCAGGGGGACAGGGACACCCCTCCACTTT. Supplemented by reference TRBV2 and TRBJ1-6, the full variable domain reads EPEVTQTPSHQVTQMGQEVILRCVPISNHLYFYWYRQILGQKVEFLVSFYNNEISEKSEIFDDQFSVERPDGSNFTLKIRSTKLEDSAMYFCASRGTGTPLHFGNGTRLTVT.

The V call is TRBV7-2, the J call TRBJ1-5; 9 bases agree with TRBD1. J lost 8 bases, V lost 5 bases, and 13 bases had no gene match. Per the germline V gene, CDR1 is SGHTA and CDR2 is FQGNSA. CDR3 size: 16 residues. The CDR3, as DNA: TGTGCCAGCAGCCAGGGACAGGGCGCTTCATTTGAGCCCCAGCATTTT. Its translation: CASSQGQGASFEPQHF. Combining the CDR3 with reference TRBV7-2 and TRBJ1-5 gives the whole variable domain GAGVSQSPSNKVTEKGKDVELRCDPISGHTALYWYRQSLGQGLEFLIYFQGNSAPDKSGLPSDRFSAERTGGSVSTLTIQRTQQEDSAVYLCASSQGQGASFEPQHFGDGTRLSIL.

The rearrangement uses TRBV30 and TRBJ2-7; D possibly corresponds to TRBD1 (5 bases). This CDR3 region has 13 residues. Germline V gene data show CDR1 as GTSNPN and CDR2 as SVGIG (reference sequence). The ends were cut back, 1 base at V and 2 bases at J, with 9 bases in the middle. CDR3 in amino acids: CAWSEGITYEQYF. For the CDR3, the DNA is TGTGCCTGGAGTGAGGGGATTACCTACGAGCAGTACTTC.

This sequence joins TRBV4-1 and TRBJ1-4, with D tentatively TRBD1 (5 bases). The CDR3 totals 15 residues. The germline V gene encodes CDR1 MGHRA and CDR2 YSYEKL. Trimming removed 0 bases from V and 8 bases from J, with 13 bases in between. The CDR3 here is CASSQDGRVREKLFF. DNA of the CDR3: TGCGCCAGCAGCCAAGACGGCAGGGTAAGGGAAAAACTGTTTTTT.

This clone was observed a handful of times. Relative to the germline gene, one junction end is altered; a read error may explain this. The rearrangement uses TRBV27 and TRBJ1-6, with TRBD1 matching over 8 bases. Germline values: CDR1 MNHEY, CDR2 SMNVEV (reference sequence). The CDR3 consists of 13 residues. CDR3 coding DNA: TGTGCCAGCAGTTTATCGTTGGGGGACAGGACCTGGTTT. Amino acids: CASSLSLGDRTWF.

This clone was counted a single time. This chain links TRBV11-3 with TRBJ2-2, with 8 bases aligning to TRBD2. The V segment lost 5 bases and the J segment 6 bases; nucleotides outside the gene matches: 5. This CDR3 region has 14 residues. The germline CDR1 and CDR2 sequences are SGHNT and YENEEA. Here the CDR3 DNA reads TGTGCCAGCAGCCTACAAGCGGGGGCCGGGGAGCTGTTTTTT. This codes for CASSLQAGAGELFF. Supplemented by reference TRBV11-3 and TRBJ2-2, the full variable domain reads EAGVVQSPRYKIIEKKQPVAFWCNPISGHNTLYWYLQNLGQGPELLIRYENEEAVDDSQLPKDRFSAERLKGVDSTLKIQPAELGDSAVYLCASSLQAGAGELFFGEGSRLTVL.

This chain links TRBV12-3 or TRBV12-4 with TRBJ1-4; 7 nucleotides align to TRBD1. The CDR3 has 13 residues. V shed 7 bases and J 8 bases; nucleotides not matched to a gene: 7. DNA of the CDR3: TGTGCCAGCACCGGGGACAGCCGGGAAAAACTGTTTTTT. This translates into CASTGDSREKLFF.

V is TRBV3-1 (or the pseudogene TRBV3-2) and J is TRBJ2-5; 9 bases agree with TRBD2. V trimming: 4 bases; J trimming: 0 bases; junction bases outside the gene matches: 3. Germline V lookup: CDR1 LGHDT, CDR2 YNNKEL (reference sequence). This CDR3 spans 15 amino acids. CDR3 residues: CASSRSGGNQETQYF. CDR3 DNA sequence: TGTGCCAGCAGCCGTAGCGGGGGTAACCAAGAGACCCAGTACTTC.

The genes are TRBV4-3 and TRBJ2-5; D unclear. Germline CDR1 is LGHNA and CDR2 is YSLEER. V was pared by 0 bases and J by 5 bases, with 13 bases between. The CDR3 contains 15 residues. CDR3 sequence (DNA): TGCGCCAGCAGCCAAGATCGAGGCCGACCCGAGACCCAGTACTTC. Translation gives CASSQDRGRPETQYF.

In the case of this clone: This specimen includes other DNA sequences encoding the same CDR3. The chain joins TRBV19 to TRBJ1-2; the D is unclear. Deletions cut 3 bases from V and 4 bases from J, with 6 bases between. The germline V gene has CDR1 LNHDA and CDR2 SQIVND (reference sequence). CDR3 length: 12 amino acids. This CDR3 reads CASSISVYGYTF. CDR3 DNA: TGTGCCAGTAGTATCAGCGTCTATGGCTACACCTTC.

The chain recombines TRBV7-6 with TRBJ2-7, with a possible D match to TRBD1 (6 bases). Germline assignment: CDR1 SGHVS and CDR2 FNYEAQ. V was clipped by 5 bases and J by 0 bases, with 14 bases between them. The CDR3 length is 15 residues. For the CDR3, the DNA is TGTGCCAGCAGCCAAACGGACAGAAGCTCCTACGAGCAGTACTTC. Translation: CASSQTDRSSYEQYF.

The chain has TRBV4-1 and TRBJ1-5; perhaps TRBD1 as D (5 bases). CDR1 is MGHRA and CDR2 is YSYEKL in the germline V gene. This CDR3 comprises 14 residues. V lost 4 bases and J lost 5, with 12 bases in between. This chain's CDR3 is CASSLRGGYQPQHF. The DNA of the CDR3 is TGCGCCAGCAGCCTTCGGGGGGGTTATCAGCCCCAGCATTTT.

This sequence joins TRBV6-5 and TRBJ2-7; D perhaps matches TRBD1 (5 bases). This CDR3 comprises 15 residues. Trimming removed 0 bases from V and 3 bases from J, with 12 bases in between. Germline V CDR1 and CDR2: MNHEY, SVGAGI. The DNA of the CDR3 is TGTGCCAGCAGTTACTCGGGCGCAGGGAACTACGAGCAGTACTTC. Translated, it gives CASSYSGAGNYEQYF.

The CDR3 here is CASQETGSPGDIQYF. The CDR3 DNA reads as TGTGCCAGCCAAGAAACAGGGTCCCCCGGGGACATTCAGTACTTC. The chain links TRBV9 to TRBJ2-4; D might be TRBD1 (6 bases). Germline CDR1 SGDLS, CDR2 YYNGEE. This CDR3 spans 15 amino acids. V was cut by 7 bases and J by 8 bases, with 22 bases left in between.

On this clone: This CDR3 is also generated by other DNA sequences in the sample. CDR3 sequence reads: CAWSRDSGNTIYF. The CDR3 DNA reads TGTGCCTGGAGTAGGGACTCTGGAAACACCATATATTTT. The chain employs TRBV30 and TRBJ1-3; D remains ambiguous. The CDR3 covers 13 residues. Trimming removed 2 bases from V and 0 bases from J, with 5 bases in between. The germline V gene encodes CDR1 GTSNPN and CDR2 SVGIG (reference sequence).

The rearrangement joins TRBV15 to TRBJ2-5; 10 bases are shared with TRBD1. Per the germline V gene, CDR1 is LNHNV and CDR2 is YYDKDF (reference sequence). This CDR3 is built from 16 residues. After removal of 4 bases from V and 2 bases from J, the junction contained 7 bases not matched to a gene. In nucleotides, the CDR3 is TGTGCCACCAGCATTCCCGGGACAGGGGTTCAAGAGACCCAGTACTTC. It translates to CATSIPGTGVQETQYF. Supplemented by reference TRBV15 and TRBJ2-5, the full variable domain reads DAMVIQNPRYQVTQFGKPVTLSCSQTLNHNVMYWYQQKSSQAPKLLFHYYDKDFNNEADTPDNFQSRRPNTSFCFLDIRSPGLGDTAMYLCATSIPGTGVQETQYFGPGTRLLVL.

This clone has only one observation. This rearrangement joins TRBV10-2 to TRBJ2-5, with D perhaps matching TRBD2 (5 bases). Trimming took off 0 bases at V and 3 bases at J, with 8 bases between the two ends. The CDR3 is 14 residues long. Germline V gives CDR1 WSHSY, CDR2 SAAADI. For the CDR3, the DNA is TGCGCCAGCAGTGAGTCGACGACTAAAGAGACCCAGTACTTC. As protein: CASSESTTKETQYF.

This clone was seen repeatedly, ten times or more. The gene calls are TRBV7-9 and TRBJ2-2; D unclear. The CDR3 is made up of 15 amino acids. Germline CDR1 is SEHNR and CDR2 is FQNEAQ (reference sequence). V gave up 5 bases and J gave up 4 bases, with 14 bases separating them. The DNA for the CDR3 is TGTGCCAGCAGCCATCGACCGACGGGCACCGGGGAGCTGTTTTTT. Its protein is CASSHRPTGTGELFF.